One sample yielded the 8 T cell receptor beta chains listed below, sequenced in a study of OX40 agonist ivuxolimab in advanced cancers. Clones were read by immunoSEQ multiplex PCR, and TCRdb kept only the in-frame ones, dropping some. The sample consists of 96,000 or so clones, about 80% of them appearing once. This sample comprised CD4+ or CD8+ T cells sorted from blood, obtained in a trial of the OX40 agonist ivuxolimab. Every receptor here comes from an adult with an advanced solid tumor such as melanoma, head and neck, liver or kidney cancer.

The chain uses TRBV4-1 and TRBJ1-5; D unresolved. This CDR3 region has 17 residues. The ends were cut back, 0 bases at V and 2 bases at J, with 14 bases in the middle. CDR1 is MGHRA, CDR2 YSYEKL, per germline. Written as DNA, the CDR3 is TGCGCCAGCAGCCAAGATAGGACCCTAGCTGGCAATCAGCCCCAGCATTTT. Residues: CASSQDRTLAGNQPQHF.

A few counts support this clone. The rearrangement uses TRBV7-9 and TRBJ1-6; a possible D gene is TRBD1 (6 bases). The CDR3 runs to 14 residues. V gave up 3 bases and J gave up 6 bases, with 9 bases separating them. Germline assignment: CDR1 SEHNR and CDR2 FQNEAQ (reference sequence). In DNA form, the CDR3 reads TGTGCCAGCAGCTTGACAGGTTCTAATTCACCCCTCCACTTT. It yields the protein CASSLTGSNSPLHF.

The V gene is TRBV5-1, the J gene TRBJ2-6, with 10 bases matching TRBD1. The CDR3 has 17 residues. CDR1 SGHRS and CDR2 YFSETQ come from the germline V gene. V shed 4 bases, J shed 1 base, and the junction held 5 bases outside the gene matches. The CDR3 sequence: CASSLGTGDSGANVLTF. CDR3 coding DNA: TGCGCCAGCAGCCTAGGGACAGGGGATTCTGGGGCCAACGTCCTGACTTTC.

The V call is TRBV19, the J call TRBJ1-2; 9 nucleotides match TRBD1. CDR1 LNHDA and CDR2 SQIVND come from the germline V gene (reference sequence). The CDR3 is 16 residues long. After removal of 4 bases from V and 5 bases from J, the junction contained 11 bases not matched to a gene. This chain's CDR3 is CASSSLAGTGIYGYTF. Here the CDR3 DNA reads TGTGCCAGTAGTAGTCTCGCCGGGACAGGGATATATGGCTACACCTTC.

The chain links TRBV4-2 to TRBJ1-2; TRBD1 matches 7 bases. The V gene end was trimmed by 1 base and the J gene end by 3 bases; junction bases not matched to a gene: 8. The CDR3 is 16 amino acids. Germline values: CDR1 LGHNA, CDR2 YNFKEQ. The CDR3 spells CASSQGDSLSDYGYTF. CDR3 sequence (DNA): TGTGCCAGCAGCCAAGGGGACAGCCTCTCCGACTATGGCTACACCTTC.

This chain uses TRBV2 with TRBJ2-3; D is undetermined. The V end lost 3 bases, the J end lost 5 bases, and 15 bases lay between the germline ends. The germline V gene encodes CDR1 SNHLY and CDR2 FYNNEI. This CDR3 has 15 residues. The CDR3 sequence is CASSDDRGGVDTQYF. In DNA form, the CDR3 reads TGTGCCAGCAGTGACGACCGCGGTGGGGTAGATACGCAGTATTTT.

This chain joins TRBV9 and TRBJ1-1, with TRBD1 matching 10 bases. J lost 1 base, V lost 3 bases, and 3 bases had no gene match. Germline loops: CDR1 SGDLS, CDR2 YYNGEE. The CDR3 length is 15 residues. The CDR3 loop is CASSGQGATNTEAFF. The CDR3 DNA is TGTGCCAGCAGCGGACAGGGGGCTACGAACACTGAAGCTTTCTTT.

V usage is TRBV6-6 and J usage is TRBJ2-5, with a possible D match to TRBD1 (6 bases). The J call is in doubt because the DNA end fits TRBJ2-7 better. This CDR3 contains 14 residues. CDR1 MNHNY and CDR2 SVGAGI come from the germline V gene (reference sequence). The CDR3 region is CASRRQASSYEQYF. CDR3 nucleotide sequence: TGTGCCAGCAGACGACAGGCGAGCTCCTACGAGCAGTACTTC.